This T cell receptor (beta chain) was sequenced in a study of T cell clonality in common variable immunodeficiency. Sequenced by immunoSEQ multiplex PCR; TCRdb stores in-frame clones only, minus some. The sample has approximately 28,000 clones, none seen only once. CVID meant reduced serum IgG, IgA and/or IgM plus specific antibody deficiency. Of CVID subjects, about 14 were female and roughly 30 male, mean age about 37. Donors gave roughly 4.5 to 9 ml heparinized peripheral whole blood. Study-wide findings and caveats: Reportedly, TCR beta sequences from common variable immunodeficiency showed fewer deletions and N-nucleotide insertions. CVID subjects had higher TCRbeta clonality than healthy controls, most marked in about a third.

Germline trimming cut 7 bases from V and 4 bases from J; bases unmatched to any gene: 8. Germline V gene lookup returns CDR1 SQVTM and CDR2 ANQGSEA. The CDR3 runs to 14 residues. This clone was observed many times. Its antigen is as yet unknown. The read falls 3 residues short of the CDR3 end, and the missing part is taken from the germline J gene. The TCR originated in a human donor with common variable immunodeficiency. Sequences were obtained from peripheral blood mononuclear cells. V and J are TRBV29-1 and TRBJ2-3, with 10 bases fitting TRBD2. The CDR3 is CSADASGSADTQYF. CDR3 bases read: TGCAGCGCCGATGCTAGCGGGAGTGCAGATACG.